The clone carrying this T cell receptor (beta chain) showed up many times. Its antigen is not known. The sample belongs to a study of T-cell reconstitution after alpha-beta-depleted transplantation in children. Study conclusions and caveats: After one year, T-cell counts and TCRbeta diversity mostly came from new T cells. Some patients owed their high day-60 TCRbeta diversity to surviving recipient T cells and thymic progenitors. Alpha-beta T cells about two months after transplant reportedly derived from several hundred expanded graft clones.

Trimming cost V 0 bases and J 3 bases, with 9 bases left between them. Germline V lookup: CDR1 DFQATT, CDR2 SNEGSKA (reference sequence). The CDR3 spans 13 residues. For TCRbeta, the library was prepared with unique molecular identifiers. Via MiXCR, TCRdb re-called the PCR reads, giving one row per CDR3 protein. The profile shows about 260,000 distinct CDR3 sequences, 6.5% to 9% of them singletons. The source material was PBMCs, mostly from graft donor cells, sampled 180 days after TCRalphabeta/CD19-depleted stem cell transplant. This chain connects TRBV20-1 to TRBJ2-7; no clear D. This receptor was taken from a male patient aged 10 to 17 who had a stem cell transplant for acute lymphoblastic leukemia, so the T cells may come from the graft donor. As DNA, the CDR3 is TGCAGTGCTAGAGACCCGGTGGACTACGAGCAGTACTTC. It yields the protein CSARDPVDYEQYF.